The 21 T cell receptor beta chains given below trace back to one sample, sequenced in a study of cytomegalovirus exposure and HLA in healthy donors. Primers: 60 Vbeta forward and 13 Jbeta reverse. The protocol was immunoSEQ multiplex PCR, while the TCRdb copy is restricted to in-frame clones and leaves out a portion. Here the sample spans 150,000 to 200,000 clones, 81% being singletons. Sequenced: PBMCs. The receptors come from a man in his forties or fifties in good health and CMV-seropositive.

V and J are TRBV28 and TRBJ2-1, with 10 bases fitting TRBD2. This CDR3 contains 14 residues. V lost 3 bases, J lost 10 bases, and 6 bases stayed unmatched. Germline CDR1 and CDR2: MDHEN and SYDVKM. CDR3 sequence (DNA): TGTGCCAGCAGTTTGCCTAGCGGGAGAGGAGAGCAGTTCTTC. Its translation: CASSLPSGRGEQFF.

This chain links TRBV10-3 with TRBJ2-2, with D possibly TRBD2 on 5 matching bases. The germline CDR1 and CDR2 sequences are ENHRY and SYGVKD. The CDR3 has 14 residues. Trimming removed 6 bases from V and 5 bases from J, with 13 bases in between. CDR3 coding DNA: TGTGCCATCAGCCCCCGCGGGCAGACCGGGGAGCTGTTTTTT. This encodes CAISPRGQTGELFF.

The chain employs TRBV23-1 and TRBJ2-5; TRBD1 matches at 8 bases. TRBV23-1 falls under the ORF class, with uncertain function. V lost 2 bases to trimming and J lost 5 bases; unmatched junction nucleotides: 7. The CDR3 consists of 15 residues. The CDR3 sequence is CASSQQQGAGETQYF. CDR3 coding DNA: TGCGCCAGCAGTCAACAGCAGGGGGCCGGGGAGACCCAGTACTTC.

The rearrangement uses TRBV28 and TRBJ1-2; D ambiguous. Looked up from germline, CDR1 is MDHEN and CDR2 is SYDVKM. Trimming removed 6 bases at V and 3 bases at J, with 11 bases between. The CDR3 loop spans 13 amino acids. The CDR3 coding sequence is TGTGCCAGCAGCTTGAGAAGTCACTATGGCTACACCTTC. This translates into CASSLRSHYGYTF.

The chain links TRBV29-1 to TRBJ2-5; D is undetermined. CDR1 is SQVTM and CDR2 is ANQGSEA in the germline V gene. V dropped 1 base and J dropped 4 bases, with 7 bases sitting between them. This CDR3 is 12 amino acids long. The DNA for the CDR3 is TGCAGCGTTGAAGCCAGGTCAGAGACCCAGTACTTC. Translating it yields CSVEARSETQYF.

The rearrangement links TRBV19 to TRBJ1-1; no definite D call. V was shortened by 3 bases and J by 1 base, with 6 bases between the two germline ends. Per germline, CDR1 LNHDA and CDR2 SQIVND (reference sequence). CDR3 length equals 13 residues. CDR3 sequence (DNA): TGTGCCAGTAGTATCAGACAGAACACTGAAGCTTTCTTT. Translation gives CASSIRQNTEAFF.

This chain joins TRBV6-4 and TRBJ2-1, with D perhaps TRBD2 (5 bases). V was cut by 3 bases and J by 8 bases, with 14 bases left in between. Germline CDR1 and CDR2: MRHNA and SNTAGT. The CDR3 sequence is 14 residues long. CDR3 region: CASSEQSTGYEQFF. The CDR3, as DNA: TGTGCCAGCAGTGAGCAGAGTACGGGGTATGAGCAGTTCTTC.

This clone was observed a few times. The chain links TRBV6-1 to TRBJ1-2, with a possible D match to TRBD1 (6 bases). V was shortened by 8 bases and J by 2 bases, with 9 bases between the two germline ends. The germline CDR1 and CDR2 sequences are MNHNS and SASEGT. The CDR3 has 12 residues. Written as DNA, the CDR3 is TGTGCCAGCCCAGGACAGAACTATGGCTACACCTTC. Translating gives CASPGQNYGYTF.

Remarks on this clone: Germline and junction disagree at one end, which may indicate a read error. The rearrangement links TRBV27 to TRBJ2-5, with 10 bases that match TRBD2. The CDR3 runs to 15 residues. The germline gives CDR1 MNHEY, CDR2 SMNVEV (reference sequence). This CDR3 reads CASSFLSGGEEAQYF. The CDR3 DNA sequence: TGTGCCAGCAGTTTCCTCAGCGGGGGGGAAGAGGCCCAGTACTTC.

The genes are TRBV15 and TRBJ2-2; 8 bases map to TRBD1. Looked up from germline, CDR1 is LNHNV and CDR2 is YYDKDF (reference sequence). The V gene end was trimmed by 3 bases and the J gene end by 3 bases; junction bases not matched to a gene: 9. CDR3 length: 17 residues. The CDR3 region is CATSRSPRTGYTGELFF. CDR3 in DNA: TGTGCCACCAGCAGGAGCCCCAGGACAGGGTACACCGGGGAGCTGTTTTTT.

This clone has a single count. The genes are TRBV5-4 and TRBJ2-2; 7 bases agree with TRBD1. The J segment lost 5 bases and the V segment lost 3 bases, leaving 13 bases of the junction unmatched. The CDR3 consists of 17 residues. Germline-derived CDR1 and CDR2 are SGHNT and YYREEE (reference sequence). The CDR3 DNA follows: TGTGCCAGCAGCTCCCTAAGGGAAGGGGGCAAGACCGGGGAGCTGTTTTTT. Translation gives CASSSLREGGKTGELFF.

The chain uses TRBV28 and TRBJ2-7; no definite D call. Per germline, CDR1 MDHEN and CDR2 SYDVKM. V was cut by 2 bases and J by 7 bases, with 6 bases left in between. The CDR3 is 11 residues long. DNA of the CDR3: TGTGCCAGCAGTTTAGGAGCAGAGCAGTACTTC. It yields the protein CASSLGAEQYF.

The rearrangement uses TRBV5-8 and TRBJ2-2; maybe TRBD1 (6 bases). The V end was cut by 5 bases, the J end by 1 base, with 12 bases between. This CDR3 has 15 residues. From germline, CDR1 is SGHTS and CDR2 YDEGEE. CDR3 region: CASRPLTGNTGELFF. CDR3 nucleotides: TGTGCCAGCAGACCCCTGACAGGGAACACCGGGGAGCTGTTTTTT.

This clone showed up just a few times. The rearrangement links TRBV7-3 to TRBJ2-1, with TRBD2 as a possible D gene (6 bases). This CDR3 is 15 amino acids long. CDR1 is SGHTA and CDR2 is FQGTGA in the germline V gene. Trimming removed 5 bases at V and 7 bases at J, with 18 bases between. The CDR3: CASSQDGQGLNEQFF. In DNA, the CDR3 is TGTGCCAGCAGCCAAGACGGTCAGGGACTGAATGAGCAGTTCTTC.

The CDR3 nucleotides are TGTGCCAGCAGTCTGCAGGACAGGGGCTACGAGCAGTACTTC. Translated: CASSLQDRGYEQYF. The V gene is TRBV6-5, the J gene TRBJ2-7, with 9 bases that match TRBD1. The CDR3 sequence is 14 residues long. Germline loops: CDR1 MNHEY, CDR2 SVGAGI. V was pared by 5 bases and J by 3 bases, with 5 bases of the junction left unmatched.

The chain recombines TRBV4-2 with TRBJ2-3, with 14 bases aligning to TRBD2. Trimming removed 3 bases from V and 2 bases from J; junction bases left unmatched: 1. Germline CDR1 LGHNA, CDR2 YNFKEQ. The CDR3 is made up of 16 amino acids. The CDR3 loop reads CASSQGLAGVTDTQYF. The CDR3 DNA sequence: TGTGCCAGCAGCCAGGGACTAGCGGGGGTCACAGATACGCAGTATTTT.

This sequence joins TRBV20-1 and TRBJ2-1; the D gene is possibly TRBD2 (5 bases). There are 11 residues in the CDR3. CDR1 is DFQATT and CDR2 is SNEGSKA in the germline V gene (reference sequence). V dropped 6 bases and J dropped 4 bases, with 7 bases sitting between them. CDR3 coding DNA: TGCAGTGCCCCGGGATACAATGAGCAGTTCTTC. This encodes CSAPGYNEQFF.

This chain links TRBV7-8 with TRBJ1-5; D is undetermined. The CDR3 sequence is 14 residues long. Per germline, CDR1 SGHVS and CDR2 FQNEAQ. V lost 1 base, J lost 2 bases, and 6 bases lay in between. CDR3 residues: CASSLGQGNQPQHF. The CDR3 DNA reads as TGTGCCAGCAGCTTAGGTCAGGGCAATCAGCCCCAGCATTTT.

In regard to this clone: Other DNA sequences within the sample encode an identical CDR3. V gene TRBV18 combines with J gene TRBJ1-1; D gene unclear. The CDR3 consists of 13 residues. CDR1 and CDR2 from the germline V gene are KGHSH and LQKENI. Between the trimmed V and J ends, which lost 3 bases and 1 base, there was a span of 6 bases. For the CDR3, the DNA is TGTGCCAGCTCACCGTCAGGGAACACTGAAGCTTTCTTT. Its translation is CASSPSGNTEAFF.

CDR3 nucleotide sequence: TGTGCCAGCAGCTCACAGATTAACGACAATGAGCAGTTCTTC. This translates into CASSSQINDNEQFF. This rearrangement joins TRBV5-4 to TRBJ2-1; D is uncertain. Trimming took 3 bases from V and 5 from J, leaving 12 bases between them. The germline CDR1 and CDR2 sequences are SGHNT and YYREEE (reference sequence). This CDR3 comprises 14 residues.

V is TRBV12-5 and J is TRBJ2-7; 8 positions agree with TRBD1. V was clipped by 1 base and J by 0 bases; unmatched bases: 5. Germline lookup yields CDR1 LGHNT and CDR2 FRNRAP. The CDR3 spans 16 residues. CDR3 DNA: TGTGCTAGTGGTTTGGGGGACAGGACGAACTCCTACGAGCAGTACTTC. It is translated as CASGLGDRTNSYEQYF.